These T cell receptor beta chains were read from a single sample in a study of blood T cell repertoires in COVID-19. The assay was immunoSEQ multiplex PCR, and TCRdb's table has in-frame clones only and misses some. The sample holds hundreds of thousands of clones, approximately 86% seen once. Specimen: peripheral blood. The receptors here all came from a human donor in a cohort sampled during active COVID-19. CDR3s include the opening cysteine and the closing phenylalanine or tryptophan. D genes are given only for firm matches. Size values are once, few and many counts, or a class for expanded clones, and some rows have none.

D gene: NA; clone size: NA; J gene: TRBJ1-5; V gene: TRBV6-2/TRBV6-3; CDR3 DNA: TGTGCCAGCAGTCGGAACCGGGGGAGCAATCAGCCCCAGCATTTT; CDR3 protein: CASSRNRGSNQPQHF
D gene: NA; clone size: NA; J gene: TRBJ2-7; V gene: TRBV4-1; CDR3 DNA: TGCGCCAGCAGCCAAGATGCGAACCCAATTTACGAGCAGTACTTC; CDR3 protein: CASSQDANPIYEQYF
D gene: NA; clone size: NA; J gene: TRBJ2-7; V gene: TRBV4-2; CDR3 DNA: TGTGCCAGCAGCTGGGACACAGAGAGCTCCTACGAGCAGTACTTC; CDR3 protein: CASSWDTESSYEQYF
D gene: NA; clone size: NA; J gene: TRBJ1-4; V gene: TRBV9; CDR3 DNA: TGTGCCAGCAGACGAGGCCGGACAGATAGGGAAAAACTGTTTTTT; CDR3 protein: CASRRGRTDREKLFF
D gene: NA; clone size: few; J gene: TRBJ1-1; V gene: TRBV28; CDR3 DNA: TGTGCCAGCAGTTTTACCCCATTCCTACGGAACACTGAAGCTTTCTTT; CDR3 protein: CASSFTPFLRNTEAFF
D gene: TRBD1; clone size: NA; J gene: TRBJ1-2; V gene: TRBV9; CDR3 DNA: TGTGCCAGCAGCGTAGCCAGGGGGCCAAACTATGGCTACACCTTC; CDR3 protein: CASSVARGPNYGYTF
D gene: TRBD1; clone size: NA; J gene: TRBJ2-7; V gene: TRBV2; CDR3 DNA: TGTGCCAGCAGTGGGACAGGCCCTCTGGGGCAGTACTTC; CDR3 protein: CASSGTGPLGQYF
D gene: NA; clone size: NA; J gene: TRBJ1-3; V gene: TRBV12-5; CDR3 DNA: TGTGCTAGTGGTTCTAAGGTCAGGGGAGCTGGAAACACCATATATTTT; CDR3 protein: CASGSKVRGAGNTIYF
D gene: NA; clone size: NA; J gene: TRBJ2-2; V gene: TRBV19; CDR3 DNA: TGTGCCAGTACCGACACTAGGGTGTGGTCCGGGGAGCTGTTTTTT; CDR3 protein: CASTDTRVWSGELFF
D gene: NA; clone size: NA; J gene: TRBJ1-6; V gene: TRBV30; CDR3 DNA: TGTGCCTGGAGCGGTACAGTCGGTAATTCACCCCTCCACTTT; CDR3 protein: CAWSGTVGNSPLHF
D gene: TRBD1; clone size: NA; J gene: TRBJ1-4; V gene: TRBV24-1; CDR3 DNA: TGTGCCACCAGTGATTTACTCTCGACAGGGGAGGATGAAAAACTGTTTTTT; CDR3 protein: CATSDLLSTGEDEKLFF
D gene: TRBD1; clone size: NA; J gene: TRBJ1-4; V gene: TRBV25-1; CDR3 DNA: TGTGCCAGCAGTGTCCGGGACAGAAATGAAAAACTGTTTTTT; CDR3 protein: CASSVRDRNEKLFF
D gene: NA; clone size: NA; J gene: TRBJ2-7; V gene: TRBV6-1; CDR3 DNA: TGTGCCAGCAGTGATGCGCAGGGGAGTCCCTACGAGCAGTACTTC; CDR3 protein: CASSDAQGSPYEQYF
D gene: NA; clone size: NA; J gene: TRBJ2-5; V gene: TRBV9; CDR3 DNA: TGTGCCAGCAGCGTACTTAGCCTCGTCGGGGAGACCCAGTACTTC; CDR3 protein: CASSVLSLVGETQYF
D gene: TRBD1; clone size: NA; J gene: TRBJ1-5; V gene: TRBV19; CDR3 DNA: TGTGCCAGTAGTAAGTATGAGACAGGGGACGGTCAGCCCCAGCATTTT; CDR3 protein: CASSKYETGDGQPQHF
D gene: TRBD2; clone size: NA; J gene: TRBJ2-7; V gene: TRBV27; CDR3 DNA: TGTGCCAGCGCCCGACTAGCGCCTTCGGCCGAGCAGTACTTC; CDR3 protein: CASARLAPSAEQYF
D gene: TRBD2; clone size: few; J gene: TRBJ2-1; V gene: TRBV6-5; CDR3 DNA: TGTGCCAGCAGAGCGGGAGGACCCTCTCATGAGCAGTTCTTC; CDR3 protein: CASRAGGPSHEQFF
D gene: NA; clone size: NA; J gene: TRBJ2-2; V gene: TRBV6-5; CDR3 DNA: TGTGCCAGCAGCTTGGGACAGAACACCGGGGAGCTGTTTTTT; CDR3 protein: CASSLGQNTGELFF
D gene: NA; clone size: few; J gene: TRBJ2-2; V gene: TRBV5-4; CDR3 DNA: TGTGCCAGCAGCTGGGACTTACGACCGAACACCGGGGAGCTGTTTTTT; CDR3 protein: CASSWDLRPNTGELFF
D gene: NA; clone size: NA; J gene: TRBJ2-7; V gene: TRBV14; CDR3 DNA: TGTGCCAGCAGCCAAGCCAACAGTTACGAGCAGTACTTC; CDR3 protein: CASSQANSYEQYF
D gene: TRBD1; clone size: NA; J gene: TRBJ1-4; V gene: TRBV5-4; CDR3 DNA: TGTGCCAGCAGCCTCGGGACAGGCAAGAATGAAAAACTGTTTTTT; CDR3 protein: CASSLGTGKNEKLFF
D gene: TRBD1; clone size: NA; J gene: TRBJ2-7; V gene: TRBV5-6; CDR3 DNA: TGTGCCAGCAGCTCAACAGGGGCACCCTACGAGCAGTACTTC; CDR3 protein: CASSSTGAPYEQYF
D gene: TRBD2; clone size: NA; J gene: TRBJ2-3; V gene: TRBV6-2/TRBV6-3; CDR3 DNA: TGTGCCAGCAGTCTTCCCGGGACTAGCGGGAGGGCCTGGGATACGCAGTATTTT; CDR3 protein: CASSLPGTSGRAWDTQYF
D gene: NA; clone size: NA; J gene: TRBJ2-7; V gene: TRBV5-1; CDR3 DNA: TGCGCCAGCAGCTTGGCTTCAGCGGCCCACGAGCAGTACTTC; CDR3 protein: CASSLASAAHEQYF
D gene: NA; clone size: NA; J gene: TRBJ1-1; V gene: TRBV19; CDR3 DNA: TGTGCCAGTAGTATAGTGGTGGGAGGCCTCCGAATGAACACTGAAGCTTTCTTT; CDR3 protein: CASSIVVGGLRMNTEAFF
D gene: NA; clone size: NA; J gene: TRBJ1-4; V gene: TRBV6-2/TRBV6-3; CDR3 DNA: TGTGCCAGCAGTAGACCGGGTCCGAGGTGGGAAAAACTGTTTTTT; CDR3 protein: CASSRPGPRWEKLFF
D gene: NA; clone size: few; J gene: TRBJ1-4; V gene: TRBV11-2; CDR3 DNA: TGTGCCAGCAGCTCTGGGGGACAACTCAATGGGAATGAAAAACTGTTTTTT; CDR3 protein: CASSSGGQLNGNEKLFF
D gene: NA; clone size: NA; J gene: TRBJ2-5; V gene: TRBV4-3; CDR3 DNA: TGCGCCAGCAGCCTTAGTGGACTACAAGAGACCCAGTACTTC; CDR3 protein: CASSLSGLQETQYF
D gene: TRBD1; clone size: NA; J gene: TRBJ1-2; V gene: TRBV5-1; CDR3 DNA: TGCGCCAGCAGCTTAAGGACAGGGGGCAACTATGGCTACACCTTC; CDR3 protein: CASSLRTGGNYGYTF
D gene: NA; clone size: NA; J gene: TRBJ1-2; V gene: TRBV2; CDR3 DNA: TGTGCCAGCATCCGTGACTGGGGAGACTATGGCTACACCTTC; CDR3 protein: CASIRDWGDYGYTF
D gene: NA; clone size: NA; J gene: TRBJ2-1; V gene: TRBV4-2; CDR3 DNA: TGTGCCAGCAGCCAAGCGGGCGGGACTTACAATGAGCAGTTCTTC; CDR3 protein: CASSQAGGTYNEQFF
D gene: TRBD1; clone size: NA; J gene: TRBJ1-1; V gene: TRBV7-2; CDR3 DNA: TGTGCCAGCAGCTCGGACAGGTGGAACACTGAAGCTTTCTTT; CDR3 protein: CASSSDRWNTEAFF
D gene: NA; clone size: few; J gene: TRBJ2-7; V gene: TRBV5-1; CDR3 DNA: TGCGCCAGCAGCGGATCGACTGGCTCCTACGAGCAGTACTTC; CDR3 protein: CASSGSTGSYEQYF
D gene: NA; clone size: NA; J gene: TRBJ2-7; V gene: TRBV30; CDR3 DNA: TGTGCCTGGAAGGCAGGGCGGTCCGAGCAGTACTTC; CDR3 protein: CAWKAGRSEQYF
D gene: TRBD1; clone size: NA; J gene: TRBJ2-7; V gene: TRBV28; CDR3 DNA: TGTGCCAGCGCCCCCCGACAGGGTGGACTCTACGAGCAGTACTTC; CDR3 protein: CASAPRQGGLYEQYF